This T cell receptor beta chain was retrieved from a study of OX40 agonist ivuxolimab in advanced cancers. Study-level background: Dose-escalation patients' cancers were hepatocellular carcinoma, melanoma, renal cell or head and neck cancer.

Clones were read by immunoSEQ multiplex PCR, and TCRdb kept only the in-frame ones, dropping some. Of roughly 70,000 clones in the sample, 85% to 90% are singletons; the top ten hold over 2%. V lost 5 bases to trimming and J lost 7 bases, with 9 bases between them. From germline, CDR1 is ENHRY and CDR2 SYGVKD. The CDR3 is made up of 11 amino acids. The chain links TRBV10-3 to TRBJ2-7; no clear D. The clonotype comes from an adult with an advanced solid tumor such as melanoma, head and neck, liver or kidney cancer. Here the sequenced sample was CD4+ or CD8+ T cells sorted from blood, taken in a trial of the OX40 agonist ivuxolimab. In nucleotides, the CDR3 is TGTGCCATCAGTCGCAGTGGAGAGCAGTACTTC. Translation: CAISRSGEQYF.